These 21 T cell receptor beta chains were all obtained from the same sample, sequenced in a study of blood T cell repertoires in COVID-19. The table came from immunoSEQ multiplex PCR; TCRdb's copy has only in-frame clones and leaves some out. The top ten clones hold 0.95% to 1% of a sample with 300,000 to 500,000 clones, over 75% of them seen once. The sequenced sample was PBMCs or T cells enriched from blood (not recorded which). The receptors stem from a woman in her twenties or thirties with acute COVID-19.

V usage is TRBV11-2 and J usage is TRBJ1-1, with 7 bases that match TRBD1. This CDR3 region has 14 residues. V was clipped by 7 bases and J by 7 bases; unmatched bases: 12. The germline V gene has CDR1 SGHAT and CDR2 FQNNGV. CDR3 nucleotides: TGTGCCAGCAACTCGGGACAGCACCGCCATGAAGCTTTCTTT. This translates into CASNSGQHRHEAFF.

The chain is built from TRBV6-5 and TRBJ2-1; the D is unclear. V was clipped by 4 bases and J by 5 bases, with 9 bases between them. The CDR3 consists of 13 residues. Looked up from germline, CDR1 is MNHEY and CDR2 is SVGAGI. CDR3 in DNA: TGTGCCAGCAGTTTCGACGGAGACAATGAGCAGTTCTTC. This codes for CASSFDGDNEQFF.

V is TRBV19 and J is TRBJ2-7; 7 nucleotides agree with TRBD1. After removal of 7 bases from V and 3 bases from J, the junction contained 9 bases not matched to a gene. This CDR3 is 14 amino acids long. CDR1 LNHDA and CDR2 SQIVND come from the germline V gene (reference sequence). The CDR3 nucleotides read TGTGCCAGTACCTTCCGGGACAGACTCTACGAGCAGTACTTC. It yields the protein CASTFRDRLYEQYF.

The rearrangement joins TRBV4-1 to TRBJ1-2, with TRBD1 identical over 12 bases. The trim removed 0 bases at V and 6 bases at J, leaving 8 bases unmatched. CDR1 and CDR2 (germline): MGHRA, YSYEKL. This CDR3 spans 17 amino acids. The CDR3 nucleotides are TGCGCCAGCAGCCAAGAATTCCGGGACAGGGGGCGAGATGGCTACACCTTC. Translated: CASSQEFRDRGRDGYTF.

This rearrangement joins TRBV21-1 to TRBJ2-7; no DNA check was done on the table's D call, TRBD2. TRBV21-1 is a known pseudogene. The CDR3 runs 13 residues. CDR3 nucleotide sequence: TGTGCCAGCAGCTATGGGGACTCCCACGAGCAGTACTTC. Translating gives CASSYGDSHEQYF.

This chain connects TRBV4-3 to TRBJ1-1; the D gene is possibly TRBD1 (5 bases). The CDR3 runs to 15 residues. Germline values: CDR1 LGHNA, CDR2 YSLEER. Trimming cost V 5 bases and J 0 bases, with 13 bases left between them. CDR3 amino acids: CASSAGLIMNTEAFF. The CDR3 DNA reads as TGCGCCAGCAGCGCGGGACTGATTATGAACACTGAAGCTTTCTTT.

The V call is TRBV29-1, the J call TRBJ2-3; the match to TRBD2 covers 9 bases. This CDR3 spans 15 amino acids. V shed 7 bases, J shed 4 bases, and the junction held 12 bases outside the gene matches. In germline, CDR1 is SQVTM, CDR2 ANQGSEA. The DNA of the CDR3 is TGCAGCGCTAAAGGCCCGGGACTAGCATCAGATACGCAGTATTTT. Protein product: CSAKGPGLASDTQYF.

The V call is TRBV7-3, the J call TRBJ2-7, with D possibly being TRBD1 (5 bases). The V end lost 5 bases, the J end lost 1 base, and 15 bases lay between the germline ends. This CDR3 has 15 amino acids. Germline CDR1 reads SGHTA; CDR2 reads FQGTGA. DNA for the CDR3: TGTGCCAGCAGCCCACAGGCAGGCCTATCCTACGAGCAGTACTTC. Protein: CASSPQAGLSYEQYF.

The rearrangement links TRBV6-2 or TRBV6-3 to TRBJ1-1, with D perhaps TRBD1 (5 bases). The CDR3 is 14 amino acids. CDR1 is MNHEY and CDR2 is SVGEGT in the germline V gene. The V end lost 2 bases, the J end lost 4 bases, and 11 bases lay between the germline ends. The DNA of the CDR3 is TGTGCCAGCAGTTACGAGACAGTAGTCACTGAAGCTTTCTTT. Protein sequence: CASSYETVVTEAFF.

This chain connects TRBV19 to TRBJ1-1, with D hard to call. The germline V gene has CDR1 LNHDA and CDR2 SQIVND (reference sequence). Deletions cut 4 bases from V and 5 bases from J, with 5 bases between. The CDR3 has 11 residues. CDR3 in amino acids: CASSNRTEAFF. CDR3 coding DNA: TGTGCCAGTAGTAATCGGACTGAAGCTTTCTTT.

The J gene is TRBJ1-2, the V gene TRBV2; 7 bases match TRBD1. The CDR3 totals 13 residues. Germline loops: CDR1 SNHLY, CDR2 FYNNEI. The ends lost 6 bases at V and 8 bases at J; junction bases unmatched: 9. CDR3 nucleotide sequence: TGTGCCAGCAGCGCAACAGGGGATGGCGGCTACACCTTC. Its translation: CASSATGDGGYTF.

The chain couples TRBV11-3 to TRBJ1-6; the D gene is possibly TRBD1 (5 bases). Trimming pared 2 bases from V and 9 bases from J, leaving 14 bases between. Germline loops: CDR1 SGHNT, CDR2 YENEEA. This CDR3 is built from 15 residues. CDR3 DNA sequence: TGTGCCAGCAGCTTATCAGGGAGCGGGCTTTCACCCCTCCACTTT. Its protein product is CASSLSGSGLSPLHF.

This clone was picked up one time. The conserved phenylalanine or tryptophan normally closing the CDR3 is absent here, so this likely arose from a read error. The V and J genes are TRBV12-3 or TRBV12-4 and TRBJ1-6; unclear D gene. This CDR3 contains 12 residues. V was pared by 6 bases and J by 9 bases, with 9 bases between. The CDR3 is CASRFPSSPLHL. CDR3 DNA: TGTGCCAGCAGGTTCCCGAGTTCACCCCTCCACCTT.

The CDR3, as DNA: TGTGCCACCAGTGACCCTCGGACACCCGGCCGGCCCCAGCATTTT. Amino acids: CATSDPRTPGRPQHF. The chain joins TRBV24-1 to TRBJ1-5; the D gene is possibly TRBD1 (5 bases). This CDR3 has 15 residues. The V and J ends lost 4 bases and 9 bases respectively, with 18 bases between them. CDR1 is KGHDR and CDR2 is SFDVKD in the germline V gene.

The V gene is TRBV6-4, the J gene TRBJ1-6, with 7 bases aligning to TRBD1. The length of the CDR3 is 14 residues. J gave up 7 bases and V 3 bases, and 3 bases lay outside the gene matches. Germline V gives CDR1 MRHNA, CDR2 SNTAGT. DNA of the CDR3: TGTGCCAGCAGTGATACAGGGGAAAATTCACCCCTCCACTTT. This gives the protein CASSDTGENSPLHF.

The rearrangement links TRBV5-5 to TRBJ2-7; TRBD1 matches 7 bases. The CDR3 is made up of 16 amino acids. With V trimmed by 0 bases and J by 2 bases, 8 bases remained unmatched. CDR1 and CDR2 from the germline V gene are SGHKS and YYEKEE (reference sequence). The CDR3 DNA reads as TGTGCCAGCAGCTTGGCATTACAGGGGACCCCCTACGAGCAGTACTTC. Translation: CASSLALQGTPYEQYF.

V is TRBV7-3 and J is TRBJ1-2; possibly TRBD1 for D (5 bases). Germline V lookup: CDR1 SGHTA, CDR2 FQGTGA. The CDR3 sequence is 14 residues long. V dropped 5 bases and J dropped 8 bases, with 18 bases sitting between them. The CDR3 sequence is CASSQELGGGGYTF. CDR3 bases: TGTGCCAGCAGCCAAGAACTGGGGGGTGGCGGCTACACCTTC. Complete variable domain (other parts from reference TRBV7-3 and TRBJ1-2): GAGVSQTPSNKVTEKGKYVELRCDPISGHTALYWYRQSLGQGPEFLIYFQGTGAADDSGLPNDRFFAVRPEGSVSTLKIQRTERGDSAVYLCASSQELGGGGYTFGSGTRLTVV.

This chain connects TRBV14 to TRBJ2-5; 8 bases agree with TRBD1. Looked up from germline, CDR1 is SGHDN and CDR2 is FVKESK. After removal of 5 bases from V and 5 bases from J, the junction contained 10 bases not matched to a gene. This CDR3 has 15 residues. CDR3 residues: CASSTRTGRWETQYF. The CDR3 nucleotides read TGTGCCAGCAGCACCCGGACAGGGCGTTGGGAGACCCAGTACTTC.

The chain carries TRBV5-1 and TRBJ1-1; the match to TRBD1 covers 7 bases. Per the germline V gene, CDR1 is SGHRS and CDR2 is YFSETQ. The CDR3 contains 15 residues. J lost 4 bases, V lost 0 bases, and 6 bases had no gene match. The chain's CDR3 is CASSLARQGGTEAFF. In nucleotides, the CDR3 is TGCGCCAGCAGCTTGGCCCGACAGGGTGGCACTGAAGCTTTCTTT.

The rearrangement uses TRBV29-1 and TRBJ2-7; TRBD2 is a possible D gene (5 bases). Trimming took 1 base from V and 2 from J, leaving 9 bases between them. The CDR3 has 13 residues. The germline gives CDR1 SQVTM, CDR2 ANQGSEA. The CDR3 sequence is CSVEGRTPYEQYF. CDR3 nucleotide sequence: TGCAGCGTTGAAGGGAGGACCCCCTACGAGCAGTACTTC.

The V gene is TRBV10-3, the J gene TRBJ1-1, with TRBD1 as a possible D gene (6 bases). This CDR3 comprises 15 residues. V was trimmed by 0 bases and J by 5 bases, leaving 13 bases between them. Germline-derived CDR1 and CDR2 are ENHRY and SYGVKD. The CDR3 DNA reads as TGTGCCATCAGTGAGTCCCGAGGGGGACCAACTGAAGCTTTCTTT. Amino acids: CAISESRGGPTEAFF.